The clone carrying this TCR beta chain was observed a few times. A junction boundary mismatches the germline segment, possibly from a read error. The sample is drawn from a study of T cells in Graves' hyperthyroidism and ophthalmopathy. Amplified regions were TCR beta CDR3 sequences from RNA transcripts. The study used the HTBI primer set for a first-round RT-PCR of the TCR CDR3. TCRdb redid the calling of the multiplex PCR reads with MiXCR, one entry per CDR3 protein. The sample has 490,000 or so distinct CDR3 sequences, 20% seen once. CDR3 length: 14 amino acids. Germline values: CDR1 SGHVS, CDR2 FNYEAQ.

The specimen sequenced was blood. This clonotype was obtained from a man between 35 and 55 years old with Graves' ophthalmopathy. The rearrangement links TRBV7-6 to TRBJ2-3; 7 bases agree with TRBD2. CDR3 loop: CTSSLARGSHTQYF. CDR3 bases: TGTACCAGCAGCTTAGCGCGGGGGAGCCATACGCAGTATTTT.